These 26 T cell receptor beta chains were all obtained from the same sample, sequenced in a study of blood T cell repertoires in COVID-19 (dated by TCRdb to 2018 to 2021). The protocol used for the library was the immunoSEQ multiplex PCR assay. TCRdb retrieved this table from immuneACCESS and kept in-frame rearrangements only. Not all clones are present; in checked studies, unresolved V genes account for under half, and no reason is known for the remainder. For this sample the table gives around 150,000 clones, of which about 85% were detected only once. The ten largest make up approximately 1.1% of the sample. The source material was peripheral blood. Receptor source: a man aged 35 to 55 with acute or convalescent COVID-19.

This clone was seen a single time. The V and J genes are TRBV5-1 and TRBJ1-2, with D perhaps matching TRBD1 (5 bases). The germline V and J ends were trimmed by 0 bases and 3 bases, with 12 bases remaining between them. The germline V gene encodes CDR1 SGHRS and CDR2 YFSETQ. CDR3 length equals 15 residues. CDR3 amino acids: CASSLDGGNDYGYTF. The CDR3 nucleotides are TGCGCCAGCAGCTTGGATGGGGGGAATGACTATGGCTACACCTTC.

The chain uses TRBV29-1 and TRBJ2-3; D might be TRBD2 (5 bases). From germline, CDR1 is SQVTM and CDR2 ANQGSEA. The CDR3 totals 12 residues. V gave up 3 bases and J gave up 2 bases, with 6 bases separating them. The CDR3 region is CSVDGITDTQYF. In nucleotides, the CDR3 is TGCAGCGTTGACGGGATCACAGATACGCAGTATTTT.

V is TRBV18 and J is TRBJ1-1; maybe TRBD1 (6 bases). Per germline, CDR1 KGHSH and CDR2 LQKENI. The CDR3 has 15 amino acids. Trimming stripped 3 bases from V and 0 bases from J, with 11 bases between. The DNA of the CDR3 is TGTGCCAGCTCACCCCCGGGGGGCATGAACACTGAAGCTTTCTTT. This gives the protein CASSPPGGMNTEAFF. The variable domain in full, completed from reference TRBV18 and TRBJ1-1, reads NAGVMQNPRHLVRRRGQEARLRCSPMKGHSHVYWYRQLPEEGLKFMVYLQKENIIDESGMPKERFSAEFPKEGPSILRIQQVVRGDSAAYFCASSPPGGMNTEAFFGQGTRLTVV.

This clone was observed a single time. The chain employs TRBV15 and TRBJ2-2; maybe TRBD2 (6 bases). Germline V lookup: CDR1 LNHNV, CDR2 YYDKDF (reference sequence). V shed 6 bases and J shed 3 bases, with 20 bases lying between them. CDR3 size: 17 residues. Here the CDR3 DNA reads TGTGCCACCAGGTATTCCGGGGGAAGGCGTGACACCGGGGAGCTGTTTTTT. Translating it yields CATRYSGGRRDTGELFF. The variable domain in full, completed from reference TRBV15 and TRBJ2-2, reads DAMVIQNPRYQVTQFGKPVTLSCSQTLNHNVMYWYQQKSSQAPKLLFHYYDKDFNNEADTPDNFQSRRPNTSFCFLDIRSPGLGDTAMYLCATRYSGGRRDTGELFFGEGSRLTVL.

This chain connects TRBV21-1 to TRBJ1-5. TRBV21-1 is designated a pseudogene. This CDR3 is 19 amino acids long. The CDR3 reads CASSKGCPVPALGNQPQHF. CDR3 bases: TGTGCCAGCAGCAAAGGGTGCCCCGTCCCTGCTCTAGGCAATCAGCCCCAGCATTTT.

This clone was counted between two and nine times. V usage is TRBV9 and J usage is TRBJ2-3; 7 positions match TRBD1. Germline CDR1 reads SGDLS; CDR2 reads YYNGEE. This CDR3 contains 14 residues. J gave up 0 bases and V 5 bases, and 3 bases lay outside the gene matches. The CDR3 sequence: CASSRDSSTDTQYF. In DNA form, the CDR3 reads TGTGCCAGCAGTCGGGACAGTAGCACAGATACGCAGTATTTT.

This clone was seen just once. The chain is built from TRBV4-2 and TRBJ1-6; maybe TRBD1 (6 bases). CDR3 length equals 15 residues. V lost 3 bases and J lost 5, with 11 bases in between. CDR1 LGHNA and CDR2 YNFKEQ come from the germline V gene. DNA for the CDR3: TGTGCCAGCAGCCACCCGGGACAAAATAATTCACCCCTCCACTTT. This encodes CASSHPGQNNSPLHF.

V usage is TRBV30 and J usage is TRBJ2-1; D remains unclear. This CDR3 is built from 13 residues. V gave up 0 bases and J gave up 4 bases, with 7 bases separating them. In germline, CDR1 is GTSNPN, CDR2 SVGIG (reference sequence). The CDR3 nucleotides read TGTGCCTGGAGTGTAGACGGGTACAATGAGCAGTTCTTC. Protein: CAWSVDGYNEQFF.

The rearrangement uses TRBV6-5 and TRBJ1-1; the match to TRBD1 covers 10 bases. In germline, CDR1 is MNHEY, CDR2 SVGAGI. CDR3 size: 15 residues. Trimming at V came to 6 bases and at J to 11 bases, leaving 15 bases not matched to a gene. In DNA form, the CDR3 reads TGTGCCAGCAGGCGATCGCCGGGGACAGGGGTTGAGGCTTTCTTT. Its protein is CASRRSPGTGVEAFF.

This rearrangement joins TRBV9 to TRBJ1-1; tentatively, D is TRBD1 (5 bases). This CDR3 has 15 residues. Looked up from germline, CDR1 is SGDLS and CDR2 is YYNGEE. V was shortened by 4 bases and J by 1 base, with 14 bases between the two germline ends. Here the CDR3 DNA reads TGTGCCAGCAGCCCAACCGACAGACAGAACACTGAAGCTTTCTTT. Amino acid sequence: CASSPTDRQNTEAFF.

The chain is built from TRBV6-1 and TRBJ1-2, with D possibly being TRBD1 (5 bases). This CDR3 region has 12 residues. Trimming cost V 1 base and J 8 bases, with 8 bases left between them. In germline, CDR1 is MNHNS, CDR2 SASEGT. The CDR3, as DNA: TGTGCCAGCAGTGAAGGGGGCTTGGGCTACACCTTC. It yields the protein CASSEGGLGYTF.

This clone was picked up one time. This chain links TRBV5-1 with TRBJ1-1, with unresolved D. The CDR3 totals 15 residues. The V gene's germline CDR1 is SGHRS and CDR2 YFSETQ. V was clipped by 4 bases and J by 0 bases, with 13 bases between them. CDR3: CASSKEANLNTEAFF. The CDR3 DNA reads TGCGCCAGCAGCAAGGAGGCAAATTTGAACACTGAAGCTTTCTTT.

This chain joins TRBV5-4 and TRBJ2-3; 8 nucleotides align to TRBD2. V lost 2 bases to trimming and J lost 2 bases; unmatched junction nucleotides: 7. Germline-derived CDR1 and CDR2 are SGHNT and YYREEE (reference sequence). There are 16 residues in the CDR3. Here the CDR3 DNA reads TGTGCCAGCAGCTTTTGGGGCGGGGGGACCACAGATACGCAGTATTTT. Its translation: CASSFWGGGTTDTQYF.

The chain carries TRBV5-6 and TRBJ1-4, with 8 bases aligning to TRBD1. V was clipped by 4 bases and J by 3 bases; unmatched bases: 11. The V gene's germline CDR1 is SGHDT and CDR2 YYEEEE. The CDR3 runs 17 residues. The CDR3 DNA is TGTGCCAGCAGCGTGACAGGGGACAAAGGAGCTAATGAAAAACTGTTTTTT. This encodes CASSVTGDKGANEKLFF.

The chain links TRBV28 to TRBJ1-6; 8 bases match TRBD1. Trimming removed 5 bases from V and 7 bases from J; junction bases left unmatched: 4. The CDR3 runs 14 residues. Germline lookup yields CDR1 MDHEN and CDR2 SYDVKM. The CDR3 sequence: CASSDGTGNSPLHF. Here the CDR3 DNA reads TGTGCCAGCAGTGACGGGACAGGAAATTCACCCCTCCACTTT.

This clone was detected only once. The chain carries TRBV3-1 (or the pseudogene TRBV3-2) and TRBJ1-1; D perhaps matches TRBD1 (5 bases). Trimming stripped 6 bases from V and 5 bases from J, with 13 bases between. The V gene's germline CDR1 is LGHDT and CDR2 YNNKEL (reference sequence). The CDR3 contains 13 residues. The CDR3 nucleotides are TGTGCCAGCAGAAGCGATGGGGGGACTGAAGCTTTCTTT. Its protein is CASRSDGGTEAFF.

This sequence joins TRBV7-2 and TRBJ1-4, with D tentatively TRBD1 (6 bases). The CDR3 covers 15 residues. Germline V gene sequence: CDR1 SGHTA, CDR2 FQGNSA. V was pared by 3 bases and J by 3 bases, with 11 bases between. CDR3 region: CASSFDRPPNEKLFF. DNA of the CDR3: TGTGCCAGCAGCTTCGACAGGCCACCTAATGAAAAACTGTTTTTT.

The rearrangement uses TRBV3-1 (or the pseudogene TRBV3-2) and TRBJ1-6; tentatively, D is TRBD1 (6 bases). V was trimmed by 5 bases and J by 8 bases, leaving 16 bases between them. Germline lookup yields CDR1 LGHDT and CDR2 YNNKEL (reference sequence). CDR3 length: 15 amino acids. CDR3 coding DNA: TGTGCCAGCAGCGCGGACAGCGGGGGGGATTCACCCCTCCACTTT. This gives the protein CASSADSGGDSPLHF.

Points on this clone: In the same sample, other DNA sequences code for this CDR3. J is TRBJ2-1 and V is TRBV3-1 (or the pseudogene TRBV3-2); D might be TRBD2 (5 bases). With 1 base removed from V and 1 base from J, the gap between germline ends came to 5 bases. The CDR3 sequence is 14 residues long. Germline V CDR1 and CDR2: LGHDT, YNNKEL (reference sequence). The CDR3 here is CASSQAGSYNEQFF. The CDR3 DNA is TGTGCCAGCAGCCAAGCGGGGTCCTACAATGAGCAGTTCTTC.

The chain recombines TRBV7-9 with TRBJ1-1, with D perhaps matching TRBD1 (6 bases). The V and J ends lost 4 bases and 1 base respectively, with 13 bases between them. Germline loops: CDR1 SEHNR, CDR2 FQNEAQ (reference sequence). The CDR3 extends over 15 amino acids. CDR3 coding DNA: TGTGCCAGCAGCTATCCGGGGGGGCGGAACACTGAAGCTTTCTTT. It specifies CASSYPGGRNTEAFF.

The chain employs TRBV5-1 and TRBJ1-6, with 8 bases fitting TRBD1. The V gene end was trimmed by 0 bases and the J gene end by 8 bases; junction bases not matched to a gene: 7. This CDR3 comprises 16 residues. Germline loops: CDR1 SGHRS, CDR2 YFSETQ. CDR3 nucleotide sequence: TGCGCCAGCAGCTTGGCTGAGGGACAGGAGCATTCACCCCTCCACTTT. This codes for CASSLAEGQEHSPLHF.

The chain carries TRBV29-1 and TRBJ1-2; a weak D match, TRBD1 (6 bases). Germline CDR1 reads SQVTM; CDR2 reads ANQGSEA. The CDR3 runs 14 residues. Trimming removed 6 bases from V and 7 bases from J, with 21 bases in between. CDR3 DNA sequence: TGCAGCGTCCAAATCGTACAGGGATCGGGTGGCTACACCTTC. It is translated as CSVQIVQGSGGYTF.

V gene TRBV19 combines with J gene TRBJ2-2, with 12 bases aligning to TRBD1. Trimming took 9 bases from V and 6 from J; bases not matched to a gene: 5. CDR3 size: 14 residues. Germline CDR1 LNHDA, CDR2 SQIVND (reference sequence). The CDR3 nucleotides are TGTGCCAGCCGGGACAGGGGGCTCGCCGGGGAGCTGTTTTTT. As protein: CASRDRGLAGELFF.

The V call is TRBV19, the J call TRBJ1-5; D gene uncertain. CDR1 is LNHDA and CDR2 is SQIVND in the germline V gene (reference sequence). The CDR3 is 14 residues long. V was shortened by 5 bases and J by 4 bases, with 12 bases between the two germline ends. The CDR3 DNA reads as TGTGCCAGTAGTGTCAGCCAGGTAAATCAGCCCCAGCATTTT. This gives the protein CASSVSQVNQPQHF.

The V gene is TRBV2, the J gene TRBJ2-3; D possibly corresponds to TRBD1 (5 bases). This CDR3 region has 12 residues. The germline gives CDR1 SNHLY, CDR2 FYNNEI. Deletions cut 10 bases from V and 3 bases from J, with 11 bases between. The CDR3 DNA reads as TGTGCCATCGAAGGGGTGACAGATACGCAGTATTTT. As protein: CAIEGVTDTQYF.

This sequence joins TRBV7-9 and TRBJ2-7; 7 positions agree with TRBD1. With V trimmed by 8 bases and J by 4 bases, 8 bases remained unmatched. The germline gives CDR1 SEHNR, CDR2 FQNEAQ (reference sequence). The CDR3 totals 13 residues. CDR3 in amino acids: CASGSDREYEQYF. DNA of the CDR3: TGTGCCAGCGGGTCAGACAGGGAATACGAGCAGTACTTC.